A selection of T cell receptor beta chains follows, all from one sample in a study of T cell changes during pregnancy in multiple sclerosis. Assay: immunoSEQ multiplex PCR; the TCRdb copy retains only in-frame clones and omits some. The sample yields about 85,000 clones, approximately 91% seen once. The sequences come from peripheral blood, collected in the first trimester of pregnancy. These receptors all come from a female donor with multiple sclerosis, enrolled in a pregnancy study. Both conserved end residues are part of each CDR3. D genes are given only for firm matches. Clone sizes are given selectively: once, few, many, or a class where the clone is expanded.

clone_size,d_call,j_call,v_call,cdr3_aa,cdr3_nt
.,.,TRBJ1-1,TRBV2,CARGTNTEAFF,TGTGCCAGAGGGACAAACACTGAAGCTTTCTTT
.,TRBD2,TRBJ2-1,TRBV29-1,CSFGLAGDEQFF,TGCAGCTTCGGACTAGCGGGAGATGAGCAGTTCTTC
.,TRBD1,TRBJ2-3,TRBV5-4,CASSQGQGAGTDTQYF,TGTGCCAGCAGCCAAGGACAGGGGGCGGGCACAGATACGCAGTATTTT
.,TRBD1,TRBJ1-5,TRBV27,CASSDQGARGNQPQHF,TGTGCCAGCAGCGATCAGGGGGCGCGGGGCAATCAGCCCCAGCATTTT
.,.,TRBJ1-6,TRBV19,CASSIQTGRGSPLHF,TGTGCCAGTAGTATTCAAACAGGGAGAGGATCACCCCTCCACTTT
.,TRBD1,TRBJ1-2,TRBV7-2,CASSPQGAENYGYTF,TGTGCCAGCAGTCCACAGGGGGCCGAAAACTATGGCTACACCTTC
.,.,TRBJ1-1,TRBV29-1,CSVEVAVSNTEAFF,TGCAGCGTTGAAGTAGCGGTCTCGAACACTGAAGCTTTCTTT
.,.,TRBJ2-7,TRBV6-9,CASRFGTEDYEQYF,TGTGCCAGCCGATTCGGGACTGAGGATTACGAGCAGTACTTC
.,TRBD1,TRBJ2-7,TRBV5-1,CASSSGQGSDEQYF,TGCGCCAGCAGCTCGGGACAGGGGAGTGACGAGCAGTACTTC
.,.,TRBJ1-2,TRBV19,CASSIWVGVQNYGYTF,TGTGCCAGTAGTATCTGGGTAGGGGTCCAAAACTATGGCTACACCTTC
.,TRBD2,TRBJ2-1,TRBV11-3,CASSLVGLAGGPPYNEQFF,TGTGCCAGCAGCTTAGTTGGACTAGCGGGAGGGCCGCCCTACAATGAGCAGTTCTTC
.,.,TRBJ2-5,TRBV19,CASSIPRETQYF,TGTGCCAGTAGTATCCCCCGGGAGACCCAGTACTTC
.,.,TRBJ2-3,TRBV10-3,CAISESTGAGDTQYF,TGTGCCATCAGTGAGTCGACGGGAGCGGGAGATACGCAGTATTTT
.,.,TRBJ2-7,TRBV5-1,CASSLDRNYEQYF,TGCGCCAGCAGCTTGGACAGGAACTACGAGCAGTACTTC
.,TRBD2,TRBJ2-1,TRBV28,CASRTRTNEQFF,TGTGCCAGTAGGACTAGAACCAATGAGCAGTTCTTC
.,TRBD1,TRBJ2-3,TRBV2,CASSPEGQGPDTQYF,TGTGCCAGCAGCCCCGAAGGACAGGGGCCAGATACGCAGTATTTT
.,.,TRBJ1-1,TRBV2,CASTRKEVDTEAFF,TGTGCCAGCACCAGGAAGGAGGTAGACACTGAAGCTTTCTTT
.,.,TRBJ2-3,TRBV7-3,CASSQTRDTQYF,TGTGCCAGCAGCCAGACGAGGGATACGCAGTATTTT
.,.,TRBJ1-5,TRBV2,CASSEAGRGDQPQHF,TGTGCCAGCAGTGAGGCCGGCCGAGGCGATCAGCCCCAGCATTTT
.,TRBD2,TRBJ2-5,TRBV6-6,CASKRSSGGETQYF,TGTGCCAGCAAACGGTCTAGCGGGGGAGAGACCCAGTACTTC
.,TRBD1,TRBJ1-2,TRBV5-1,CASSLVEGTGTKGYTF,TGCGCCAGCAGCTTGGTAGAAGGGACAGGGACGAAAGGCTACACCTTC
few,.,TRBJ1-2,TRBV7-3,CASSFGGSGYGYTF,TGTGCCAGCAGCTTCGGGGGATCTGGGTATGGCTACACCTTC
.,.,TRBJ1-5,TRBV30,CAWSPMGGAASPQHF,TGTGCCTGGAGTCCCATGGGAGGGGCTGCATCGCCCCAGCATTTT